This T cell receptor (beta chain) was identified in a study of blood T cell repertoires in COVID-19. Study-level background: The United States, Italy and Spain supplied acute and convalescent COVID-19 samples. Sample material is recorded as cDNA or gDNA derived from T cells, B-cell-depleted T cells, or PBMCs.

Germline CDR1 reads SGHTA; CDR2 reads FQGTGA. The CDR3 runs to 17 residues. Trimming removed 4 bases from V and 5 bases from J, with 20 bases in between. Under the authors' procedure: Using reference gene primer amplification, nucleated cell counts were estimated. The method was immunoSEQ multiplex PCR; TCRdb's version includes in-frame clones alone and lacks a portion of them. That table supplies the V and J calls and clone size; D and trimming were determined from the DNA. The data contain about 51,000 clones, about 82% of them singletons. The receptor was derived from a man older than 75 with active COVID-19. This sequence joins TRBV7-3 and TRBJ2-2, with a weak D call TRBD2 (6 bases). Sequenced material: peripheral blood. CDR3 nucleotides: TGTGCCAGCAGCTCCTACACTAGCAGGAGAGGAACCGGGGAGCTGTTTTTT. It translates to CASSSYTSRRGTGELFF.